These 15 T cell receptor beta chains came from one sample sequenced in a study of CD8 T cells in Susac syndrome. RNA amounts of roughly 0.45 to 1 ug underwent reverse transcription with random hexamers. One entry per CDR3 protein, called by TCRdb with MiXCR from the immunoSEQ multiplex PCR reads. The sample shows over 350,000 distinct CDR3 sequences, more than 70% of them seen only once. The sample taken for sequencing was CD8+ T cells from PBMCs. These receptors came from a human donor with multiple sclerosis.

CDR3 amino acids: CASSITGGEQYF. CDR3 bases: TGCGCCAGCAGTATTACAGGGGGCGAGCAGTACTTC. The gene calls are TRBV5-1 and TRBJ2-7; 8 nucleotides align to TRBD1. CDR3 length: 12 amino acids. In germline, CDR1 is SGHRS, CDR2 YFSETQ. Trimming removed 5 bases from V and 6 bases from J; junction bases left unmatched: 4.

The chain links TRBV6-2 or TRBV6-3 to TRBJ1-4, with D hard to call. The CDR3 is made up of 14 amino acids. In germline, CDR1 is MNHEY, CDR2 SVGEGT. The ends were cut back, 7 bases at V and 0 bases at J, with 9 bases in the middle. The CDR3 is CASTSGATNEKLFF. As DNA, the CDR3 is TGTGCCAGCACCTCCGGGGCAACTAATGAAAAACTGTTTTTT.

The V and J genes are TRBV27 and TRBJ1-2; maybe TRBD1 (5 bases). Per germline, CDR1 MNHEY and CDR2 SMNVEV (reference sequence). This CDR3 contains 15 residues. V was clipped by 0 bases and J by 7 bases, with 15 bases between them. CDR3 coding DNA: TGTGCCAGCAGTTTATCTACAGGCTTTAGGGGTGGCTACACCTTC. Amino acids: CASSLSTGFRGGYTF.

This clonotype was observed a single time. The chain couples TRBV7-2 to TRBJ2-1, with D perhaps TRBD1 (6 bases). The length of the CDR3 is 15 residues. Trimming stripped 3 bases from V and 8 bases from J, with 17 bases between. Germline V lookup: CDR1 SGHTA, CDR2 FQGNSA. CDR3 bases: TGTGCCAGCAGCTTTCTTTTTAAACAGGGCCATGAGCAGTTCTTC. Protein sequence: CASSFLFKQGHEQFF. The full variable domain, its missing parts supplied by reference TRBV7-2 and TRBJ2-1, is GAGVSQSPSNKVTEKGKDVELRCDPISGHTALYWYRQSLGQGLEFLIYFQGNSAPDKSGLPSDRFSAERTGGSVSTLTIQRTQQEDSAVYLCASSFLFKQGHEQFFGPGTRLTVL.

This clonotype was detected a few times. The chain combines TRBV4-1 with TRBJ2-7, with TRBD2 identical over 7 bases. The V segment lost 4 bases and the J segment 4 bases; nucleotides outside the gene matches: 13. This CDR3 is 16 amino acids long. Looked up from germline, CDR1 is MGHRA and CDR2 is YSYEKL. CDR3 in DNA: TGCGCCAGCAGCCCCAAACTGCCACTAGCGCGTTACGAGCAGTACTTC. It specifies CASSPKLPLARYEQYF.

The CDR3 nucleotides are TGCGCCAGCAGCTTAGGGGACAGGGGGCTTGAACTGTTTTTT. Its translation: CASSLGDRGLELFF. J is TRBJ1-4 and V is TRBV5-1, with 12 bases matching TRBD1. The V and J ends lost 2 bases and 12 bases, in that order; junction bases with no gene match: 5. CDR3 size: 14 residues. Germline assignment: CDR1 SGHRS and CDR2 YFSETQ.

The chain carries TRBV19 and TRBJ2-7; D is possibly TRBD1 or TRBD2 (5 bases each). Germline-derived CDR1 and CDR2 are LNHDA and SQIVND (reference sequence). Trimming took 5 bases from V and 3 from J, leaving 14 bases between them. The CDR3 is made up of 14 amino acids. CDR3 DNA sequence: TGTGCCAGTAGTCCCGGGACGGATCACTACGAGCAGTACTTC. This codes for CASSPGTDHYEQYF.

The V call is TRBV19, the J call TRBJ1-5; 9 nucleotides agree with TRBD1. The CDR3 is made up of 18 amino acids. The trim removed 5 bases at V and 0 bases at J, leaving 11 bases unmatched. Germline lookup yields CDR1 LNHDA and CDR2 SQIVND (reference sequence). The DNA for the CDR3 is TGTGCCAGTAGTTCACGGACAGGGGACATGTATAGCAATCAGCCCCAGCATTTT. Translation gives CASSSRTGDMYSNQPQHF.

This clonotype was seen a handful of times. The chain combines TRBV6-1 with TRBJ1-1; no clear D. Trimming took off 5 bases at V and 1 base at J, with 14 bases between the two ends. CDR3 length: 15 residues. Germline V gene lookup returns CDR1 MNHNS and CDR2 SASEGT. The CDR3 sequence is CASSTTSAKNTEAFF. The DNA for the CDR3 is TGTGCCAGCAGTACAACGTCCGCCAAGAACACTGAAGCTTTCTTT.

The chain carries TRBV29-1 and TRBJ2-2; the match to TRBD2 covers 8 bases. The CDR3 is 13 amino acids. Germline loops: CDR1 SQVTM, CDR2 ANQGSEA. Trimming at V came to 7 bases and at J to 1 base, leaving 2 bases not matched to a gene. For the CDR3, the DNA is TGCAGCGGCCGGGGGGGGAACACCGGGGAGCTGTTTTTT. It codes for CSGRGGNTGELFF.

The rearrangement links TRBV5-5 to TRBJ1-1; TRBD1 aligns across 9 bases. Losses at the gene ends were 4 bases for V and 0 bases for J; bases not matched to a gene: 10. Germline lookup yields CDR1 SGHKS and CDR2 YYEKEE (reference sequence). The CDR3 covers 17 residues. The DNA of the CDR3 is TGTGCCAGCAGCCCTTTTGTGACAGGGGGATTGAACACTGAAGCTTTCTTT. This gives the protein CASSPFVTGGLNTEAFF. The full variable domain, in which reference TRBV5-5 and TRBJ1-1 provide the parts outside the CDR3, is DAGVTQSPTHLIKTRGQQVTLRCSPISGHKSVSWYQQVLGQGPQFIFQYYEKEERGRGNFPDRFSARQFPNYSSELNVNALLLGDSALYLCASSPFVTGGLNTEAFFGQGTRLTVV.

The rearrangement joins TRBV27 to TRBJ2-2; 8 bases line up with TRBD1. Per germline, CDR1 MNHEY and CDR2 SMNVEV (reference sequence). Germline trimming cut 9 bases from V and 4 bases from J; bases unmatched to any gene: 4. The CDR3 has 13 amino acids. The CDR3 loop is CASTTGATGELFF. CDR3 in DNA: TGTGCCAGTACGACAGGGGCCACCGGGGAGCTGTTTTTT.

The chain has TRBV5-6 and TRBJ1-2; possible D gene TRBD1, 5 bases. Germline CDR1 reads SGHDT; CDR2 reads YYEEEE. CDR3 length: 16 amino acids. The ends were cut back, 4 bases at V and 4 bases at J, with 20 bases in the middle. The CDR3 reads CASSQAGTDLPYGYTF. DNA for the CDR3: TGTGCCAGCAGCCAGGCCGGGACCGACCTCCCCTATGGCTACACCTTC.

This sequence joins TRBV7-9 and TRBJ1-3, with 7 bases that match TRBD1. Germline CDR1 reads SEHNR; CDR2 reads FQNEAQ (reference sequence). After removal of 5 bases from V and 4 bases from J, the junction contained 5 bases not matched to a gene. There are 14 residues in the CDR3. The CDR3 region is CASSHDREGNTIYF. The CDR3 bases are TGTGCCAGCAGCCACGACAGGGAGGGAAACACCATATATTTT.

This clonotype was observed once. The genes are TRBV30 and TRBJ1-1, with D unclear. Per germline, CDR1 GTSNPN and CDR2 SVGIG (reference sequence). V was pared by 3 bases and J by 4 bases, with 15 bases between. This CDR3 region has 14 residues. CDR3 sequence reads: CAWRALGRGTEAFF. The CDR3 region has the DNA TGTGCCTGGAGAGCCTTAGGTCGGGGCACTGAAGCTTTCTTT.